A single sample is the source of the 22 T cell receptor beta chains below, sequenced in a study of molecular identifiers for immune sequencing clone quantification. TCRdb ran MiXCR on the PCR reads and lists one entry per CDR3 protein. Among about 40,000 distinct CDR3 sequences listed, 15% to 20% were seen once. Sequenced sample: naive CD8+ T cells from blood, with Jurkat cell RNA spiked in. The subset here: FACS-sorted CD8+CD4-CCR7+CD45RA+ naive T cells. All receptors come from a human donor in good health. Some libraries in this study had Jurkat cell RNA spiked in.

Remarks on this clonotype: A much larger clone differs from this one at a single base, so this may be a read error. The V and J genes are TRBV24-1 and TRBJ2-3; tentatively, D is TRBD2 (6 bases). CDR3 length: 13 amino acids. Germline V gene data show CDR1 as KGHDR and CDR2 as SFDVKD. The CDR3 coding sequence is TGTGCCACCAGTGAAACAGGAGGGGATACGCAGTGTTTT. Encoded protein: CATSETGGDTQCF.

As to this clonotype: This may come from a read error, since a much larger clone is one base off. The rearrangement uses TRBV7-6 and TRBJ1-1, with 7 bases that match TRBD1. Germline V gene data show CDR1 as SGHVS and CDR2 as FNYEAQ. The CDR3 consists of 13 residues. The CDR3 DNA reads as TGTGCCGGCAGCCACAGGGGAGGTACTGAAGCTTTCTTT. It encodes CAGSHRGGTEAFF. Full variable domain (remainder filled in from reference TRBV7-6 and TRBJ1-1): GAGVSQSPRYKVTKRGQDVALRCDPISGHVSLYWYRQALGQGPEFLTYFNYEAQQDKSGLPNDRFSAERPEGSISTLTIQRTEQRDSAMYRCAGSHRGGTEAFFGQGTRLTVV.

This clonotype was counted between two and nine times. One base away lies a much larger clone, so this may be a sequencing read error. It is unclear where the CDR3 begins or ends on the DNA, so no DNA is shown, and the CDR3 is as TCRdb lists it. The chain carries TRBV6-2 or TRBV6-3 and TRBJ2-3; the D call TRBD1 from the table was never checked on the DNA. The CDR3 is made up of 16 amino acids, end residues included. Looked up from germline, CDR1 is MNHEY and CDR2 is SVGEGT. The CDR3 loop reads CASSPFGAGGSDTQYF.

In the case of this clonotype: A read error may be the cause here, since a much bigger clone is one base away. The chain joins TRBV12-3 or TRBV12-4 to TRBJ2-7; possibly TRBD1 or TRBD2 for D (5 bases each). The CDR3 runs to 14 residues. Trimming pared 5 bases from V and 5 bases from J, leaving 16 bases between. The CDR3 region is CASSQDTMEDEQYF. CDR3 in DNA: TGTGCCAGCAGTCAGGACACCATGGAGGACGAGCAGTACTTC.

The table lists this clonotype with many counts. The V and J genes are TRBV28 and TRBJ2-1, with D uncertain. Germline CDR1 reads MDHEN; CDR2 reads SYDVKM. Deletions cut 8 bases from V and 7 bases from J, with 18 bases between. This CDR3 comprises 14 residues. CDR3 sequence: CASSSRLAENEQFF. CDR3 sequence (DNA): TGTGCCAGCTCCTCCCGCCTGGCAGAAAATGAGCAGTTCTTC.

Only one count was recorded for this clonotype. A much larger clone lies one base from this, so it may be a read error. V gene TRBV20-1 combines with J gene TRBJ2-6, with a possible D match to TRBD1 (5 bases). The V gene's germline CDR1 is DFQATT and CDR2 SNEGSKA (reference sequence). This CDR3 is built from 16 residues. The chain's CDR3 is CSASGFAISGANVPTF. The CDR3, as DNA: TGCAGTGCTAGTGGCTTCGCCATCTCTGGGGCCAACGTCCCGACTTTC.

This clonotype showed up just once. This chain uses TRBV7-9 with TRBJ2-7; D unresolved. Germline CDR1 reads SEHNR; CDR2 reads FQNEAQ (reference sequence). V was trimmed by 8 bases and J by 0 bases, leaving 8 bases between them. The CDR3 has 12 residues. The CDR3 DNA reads TGTGCCAGCTCCGGCAGCTCCTACGAGCAGTACTTC. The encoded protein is CASSGSSYEQYF.

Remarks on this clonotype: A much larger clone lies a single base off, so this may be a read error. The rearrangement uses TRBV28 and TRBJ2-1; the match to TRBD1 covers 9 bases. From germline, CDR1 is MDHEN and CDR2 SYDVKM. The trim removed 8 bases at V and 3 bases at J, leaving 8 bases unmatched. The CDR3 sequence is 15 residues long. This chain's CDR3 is CASGRTGVNYNEQFF. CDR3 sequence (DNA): TGTGCCAGCGGTAGGACAGGGGTCAACTACAATGAGCAGTTCTTC.

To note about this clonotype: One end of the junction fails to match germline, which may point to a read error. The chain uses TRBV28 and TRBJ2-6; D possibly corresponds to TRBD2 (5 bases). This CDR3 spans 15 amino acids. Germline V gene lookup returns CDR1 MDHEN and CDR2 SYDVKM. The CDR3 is CTSSPPSSGTNVLTF. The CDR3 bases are TGTACCAGCAGTCCCCCTAGCTCTGGGACCAACGTCCTGACTTTC.

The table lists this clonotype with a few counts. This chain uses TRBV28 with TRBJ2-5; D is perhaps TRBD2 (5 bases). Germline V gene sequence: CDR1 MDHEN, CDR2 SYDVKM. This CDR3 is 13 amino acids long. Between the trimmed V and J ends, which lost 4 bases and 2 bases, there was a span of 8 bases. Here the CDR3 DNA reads TGTGCCAGCAGTTCCCGGGATCAAGAGACCCAGTACTTC. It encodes CASSSRDQETQYF.

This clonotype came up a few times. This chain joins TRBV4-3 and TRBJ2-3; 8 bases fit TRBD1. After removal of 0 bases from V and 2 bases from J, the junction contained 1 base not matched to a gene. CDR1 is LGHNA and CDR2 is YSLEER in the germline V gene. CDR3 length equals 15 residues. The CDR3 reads CASSQEGQVTDTQYF. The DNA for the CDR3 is TGCGCCAGCAGCCAAGAGGGACAGGTCACAGATACGCAGTATTTT.

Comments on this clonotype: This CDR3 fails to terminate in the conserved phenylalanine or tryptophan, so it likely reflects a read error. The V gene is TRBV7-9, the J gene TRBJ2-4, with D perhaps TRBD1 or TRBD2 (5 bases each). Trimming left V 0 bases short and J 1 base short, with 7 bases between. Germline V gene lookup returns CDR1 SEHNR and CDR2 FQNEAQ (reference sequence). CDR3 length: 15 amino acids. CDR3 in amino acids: CASSLAWGAKNIQYL. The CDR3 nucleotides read TGTGCCAGCAGCTTAGCCTGGGGGGCCAAAAACATTCAGTACCTC.

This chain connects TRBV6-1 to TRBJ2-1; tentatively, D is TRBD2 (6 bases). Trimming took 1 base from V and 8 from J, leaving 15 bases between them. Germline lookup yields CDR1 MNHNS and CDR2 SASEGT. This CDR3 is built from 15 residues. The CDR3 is CASSEEDYRGYEQFF. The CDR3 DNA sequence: TGTGCCAGCAGTGAAGAGGACTACCGGGGCTATGAGCAGTTCTTC.

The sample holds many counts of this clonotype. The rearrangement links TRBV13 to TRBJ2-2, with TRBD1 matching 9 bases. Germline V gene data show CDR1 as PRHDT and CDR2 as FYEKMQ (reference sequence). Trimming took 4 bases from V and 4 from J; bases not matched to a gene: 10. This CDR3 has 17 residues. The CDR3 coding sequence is TGTGCCAGCAGCTCGAACGACAGGGGGTTCGGCACCGGGGAGCTGTTTTTT. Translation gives CASSSNDRGFGTGELFF.

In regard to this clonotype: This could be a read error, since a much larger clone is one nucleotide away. The CDR3 DNA sequence: TGTGCCAGCGGTTTCTCTCGGGACAGGGAGTACTTC. Translation: CASGFSRDREYF. The gene calls are TRBV12-3 or TRBV12-4 and TRBJ2-7; TRBD1 agrees at 9 bases. The CDR3 is 12 residues long.

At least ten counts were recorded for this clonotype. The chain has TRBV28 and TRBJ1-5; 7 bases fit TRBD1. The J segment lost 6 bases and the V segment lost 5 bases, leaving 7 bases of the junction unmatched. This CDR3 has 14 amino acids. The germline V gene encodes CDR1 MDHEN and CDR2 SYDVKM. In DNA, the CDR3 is TGTGCCAGCAGTCTAAACAGGGGAGGTCAGCCCCAGCATTTT. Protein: CASSLNRGGQPQHF.

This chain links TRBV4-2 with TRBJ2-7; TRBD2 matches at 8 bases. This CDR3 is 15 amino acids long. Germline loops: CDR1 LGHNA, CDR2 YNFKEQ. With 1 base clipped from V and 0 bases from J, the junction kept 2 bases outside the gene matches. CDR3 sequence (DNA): TGTGCCAGCAGCCAAGTCACTAGCGGCTCCTACGAGCAGTACTTC. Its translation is CASSQVTSGSYEQYF.

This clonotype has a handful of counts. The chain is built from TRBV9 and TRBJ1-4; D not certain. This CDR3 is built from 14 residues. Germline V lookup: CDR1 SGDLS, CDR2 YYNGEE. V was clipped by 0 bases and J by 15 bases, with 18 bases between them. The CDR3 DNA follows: TGTGCCAGCAGCGTAGGGGCATTGAGGGAGCCGGTGTTTTTT. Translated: CASSVGALREPVFF. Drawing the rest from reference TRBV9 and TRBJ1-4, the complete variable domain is DSGVTQTPKHLITATGQRVTLRCSPRSGDLSVYWYQQSLDQGLQFLIQYYNGEERAKGNILERFSAQQFPDLHSELNLSSLELGDSALYFCASSVGALREPVFFGSGTQLSVL.

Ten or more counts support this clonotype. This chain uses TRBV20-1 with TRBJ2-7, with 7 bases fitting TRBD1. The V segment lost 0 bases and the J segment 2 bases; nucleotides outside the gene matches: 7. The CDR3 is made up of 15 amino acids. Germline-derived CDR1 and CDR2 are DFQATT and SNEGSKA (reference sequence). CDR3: CSARDFRQGTYEQYF. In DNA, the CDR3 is TGCAGTGCTAGAGATTTCCGACAGGGAACCTACGAGCAGTACTTC.

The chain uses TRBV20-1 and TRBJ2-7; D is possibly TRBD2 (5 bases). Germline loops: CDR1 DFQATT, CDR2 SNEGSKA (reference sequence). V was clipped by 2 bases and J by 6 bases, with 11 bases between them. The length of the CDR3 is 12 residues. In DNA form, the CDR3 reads TGCAGTGCTAGAATCGGGGTACGCGAGCAGTACTTC. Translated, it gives CSARIGVREQYF.

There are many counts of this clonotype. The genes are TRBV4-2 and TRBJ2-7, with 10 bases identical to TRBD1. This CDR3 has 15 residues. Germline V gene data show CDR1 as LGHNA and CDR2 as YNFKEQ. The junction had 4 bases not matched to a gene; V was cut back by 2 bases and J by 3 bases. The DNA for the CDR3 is TGTGCCAGCAGCCAATTAGGACAGGGGGTCTACGAGCAGTACTTC. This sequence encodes CASSQLGQGVYEQYF.

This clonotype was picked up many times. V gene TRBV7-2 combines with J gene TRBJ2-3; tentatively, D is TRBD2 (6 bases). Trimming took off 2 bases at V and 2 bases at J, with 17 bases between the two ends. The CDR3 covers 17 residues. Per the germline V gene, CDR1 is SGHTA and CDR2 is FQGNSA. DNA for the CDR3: TGTGCCAGCAGCTTACTTCGACGGGAGTACCTCACAGATACGCAGTATTTT. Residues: CASSLLRREYLTDTQYF. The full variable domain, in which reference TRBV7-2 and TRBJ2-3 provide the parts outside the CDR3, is GAGVSQSPSNKVTEKGKDVELRCDPISGHTALYWYRQSLGQGLEFLIYFQGNSAPDKSGLPSDRFSAERTGGSVSTLTIQRTQQEDSAVYLCASSLLRREYLTDTQYFGPGTRLTVL.